The clone carrying this T cell receptor (beta chain) has at least ten counts. No antigen is known for it. These data are taken from a study of T cells in Graves' hyperthyroidism and ophthalmopathy. Amplification of TCR beta CDR3 regions used RNA as the template. When the TCR CDR3 underwent first-round RT-PCR, the HTBI primer set was used. TCRdb reprocessed the multiplex PCR reads with MiXCR, giving one entry per CDR3 protein. The sample contains about 520,000 distinct CDR3 sequences, 24% of which appear only once. The study excluded patients with uncontrolled infection, other autoimmune disease, pregnancy or lactation. Study-wide results and limits: Blood samples included most of the expanded thyroid clonotypes exceeding 0.001. Before onset, ophthalmopathy was predicted by the model a median around 6.2 months earlier. A model of 13 V-J pairs discriminated ophthalmopathy from stable hyperthyroidism.

Sequencing was performed on blood. The clonotype comes from a woman in her 30s with Graves' ophthalmopathy.

The DNA for the CDR3 is TGTGCCAGCAGCTTAGTTTCGAAGCTTGGCTACACCTTC. It codes for CASSLVSKLGYTF. This chain connects TRBV7-2 to TRBJ1-2; D not resolved. V was trimmed by 1 base and J by 7 bases, leaving 10 bases between them. Per the germline V gene, CDR1 is SGHTA and CDR2 is FQGNSA. This CDR3 contains 13 residues.